This TCR beta chain is from a study of cytomegalovirus exposure and HLA in healthy donors. The germline V gene has CDR1 SGHDT and CDR2 YYEEEE. V was shortened by 0 bases and J by 0 bases, with 6 bases between the two germline ends. There are 14 residues in the CDR3. Profiling relied on immunoSEQ multiplex PCR, and the TCRdb table lists in-frame clones only, not all of them. The sample shows about 240,000 clones, about 90% of them seen only once. This clone was seen a few times. This TCR derives from a woman in her twenties or thirties in good health and CMV-seropositive. The chain recombines TRBV5-6 with TRBJ1-2; a possible D gene is TRBD1 (6 bases). The sequenced sample was PBMCs. The CDR3 sequence: CASSLDRANYGYTF. For the CDR3, the DNA is TGTGCCAGCAGCTTGGACAGGGCTAACTATGGCTACACCTTC.